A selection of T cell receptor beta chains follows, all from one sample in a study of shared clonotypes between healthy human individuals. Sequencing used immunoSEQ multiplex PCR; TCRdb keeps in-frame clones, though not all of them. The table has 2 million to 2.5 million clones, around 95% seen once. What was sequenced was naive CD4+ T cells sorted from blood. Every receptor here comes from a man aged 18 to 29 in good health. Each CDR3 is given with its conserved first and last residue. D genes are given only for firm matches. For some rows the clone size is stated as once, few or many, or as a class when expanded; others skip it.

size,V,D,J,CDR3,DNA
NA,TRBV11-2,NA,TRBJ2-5,CASSFGLETQYF,TGTGCCAGCAGCTTCGGGTTAGAGACCCAGTACTTC
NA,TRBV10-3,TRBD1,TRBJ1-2,CAISEGTGEKYGYTF,TGTGCCATCAGTGAGGGGACAGGGGAAAAATATGGCTACACCTTC
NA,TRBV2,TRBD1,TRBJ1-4,CASSDWTGDNEKLFF,TGTGCCAGCAGCGACTGGACAGGCGATAATGAAAAACTGTTTTTT
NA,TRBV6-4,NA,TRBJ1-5,CASNKGNEGNQPQHF,TGTGCCAGCAACAAGGGGAATGAGGGCAATCAGCCCCAGCATTTT
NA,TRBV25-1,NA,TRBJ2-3,CASREQGRRYTDTQYF,TGTGCCAGCAGAGAACAGGGTCGCCGCTACACAGATACGCAGTATTTT
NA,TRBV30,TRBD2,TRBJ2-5,CAWSVNGRAGETQYF,TGTGCCTGGAGTGTAAACGGGAGGGCCGGAGAGACCCAGTACTTC
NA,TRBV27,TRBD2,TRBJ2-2,CASKALAGNTGELFF,TGTGCCAGCAAGGCACTAGCGGGGAACACCGGGGAGCTGTTTTTT
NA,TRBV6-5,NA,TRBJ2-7,CASSHRTDGGEQYF,TGTGCCAGCAGTCACAGAACCGACGGGGGCGAGCAGTACTTC
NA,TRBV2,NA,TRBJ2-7,CASSQGGGYEQYF,TGTGCCAGCAGTCAAGGGGGGGGTTACGAGCAGTACTTC
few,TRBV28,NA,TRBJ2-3,CASSLYTLGTDTQYF,TGTGCCAGCAGTTTATACACCCTTGGGACAGATACGCAGTATTTT
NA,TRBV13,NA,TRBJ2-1,CASSSAGDTYNEQFF,TGTGCCAGCAGCTCGGCGGGTGACACCTACAATGAGCAGTTCTTC
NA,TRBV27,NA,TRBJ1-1,CASHSAANTEAFF,TGTGCCAGCCACAGTGCAGCGAACACTGAAGCTTTCTTT
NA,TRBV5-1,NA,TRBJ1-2,CASSPEDNRAGYTF,TGTGCCAGCAGCCCGGAGGATAATCGGGCAGGCTACACCTTC
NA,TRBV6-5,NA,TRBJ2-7,CASRRTGLSYEQYF,TGTGCCAGCAGACGAACGGGACTCTCCTACGAGCAGTACTTC
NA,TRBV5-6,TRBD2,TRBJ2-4,CASSFGLVTGKNIQYF,TGTGCCAGCAGCTTCGGACTAGTCACGGGCAAAAACATTCAGTACTTC
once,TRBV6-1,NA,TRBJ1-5,CASAWDRIIDQPQHF,TGTGCCAGCGCCTGGGACCGGATAATAGATCAGCCCCAGCATTTT
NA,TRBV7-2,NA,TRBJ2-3,CASSPRGAQYF,TGTGCCAGCAGCCCCAGGGGGGCGCAGTATTTT
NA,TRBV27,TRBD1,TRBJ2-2,CASSWGTANTGELFF,TGTGCCAGCAGTTGGGGGACAGCGAACACCGGGGAGCTGTTTTTT
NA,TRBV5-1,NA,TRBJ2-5,CASSLQEQETQYF,TGCGCCAGCAGCTTGCAAGAACAAGAGACCCAGTACTTC
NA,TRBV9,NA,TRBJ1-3,CASSVAGESSGNTIYF,TGTGCCAGCAGCGTAGCAGGGGAAAGCTCTGGAAACACCATATATTTT
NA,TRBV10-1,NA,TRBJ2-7,CASSESTAEQYF,TGCGCCAGCAGTGAATCGACCGCCGAGCAGTACTTC
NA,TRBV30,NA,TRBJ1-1,CAWSIVRDLTTTEAFF,TGTGCCTGGAGTATTGTAAGGGATTTGACTACGACTGAAGCTTTCTTT
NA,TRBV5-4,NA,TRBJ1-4,CASSTGALREKLFF,TGTGCCAGCAGCACGGGGGCGCTACGGGAAAAACTGTTTTTT
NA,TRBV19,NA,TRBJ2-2,CASRIGVGTGELFF,TGTGCCAGTAGGATTGGCGTCGGCACCGGGGAGCTGTTTTTT
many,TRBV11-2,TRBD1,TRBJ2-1,CASSRRTGVGNEQFF,TGTGCCAGCAGCCGTAGGACAGGGGTCGGCAATGAGCAGTTCTTC
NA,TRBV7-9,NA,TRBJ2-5,CASSLGETGFRETQYF,TGTGCCAGCAGCTTAGGGGAGACTGGTTTTCGAGAGACCCAGTACTTC
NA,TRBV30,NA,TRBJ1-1,CAGTSRPMNTEAFF,TGTGCCGGTACATCCCGCCCGATGAACACTGAAGCTTTCTTT
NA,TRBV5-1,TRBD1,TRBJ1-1,CASSFAPGGRANTEAFF,TGCGCCAGCAGCTTTGCCCCAGGGGGCCGGGCGAACACTGAAGCTTTCTTT
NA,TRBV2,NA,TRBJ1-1,CASSVAIGHGGVEAFF,TGTGCCAGCAGTGTTGCGATCGGGCATGGGGGAGTTGAAGCTTTCTTT
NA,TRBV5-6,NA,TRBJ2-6,CASSWAQFSGANVLTF,TGTGCCAGCAGCTGGGCACAGTTCTCTGGGGCCAACGTCCTGACTTTC
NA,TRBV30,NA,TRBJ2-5,CAWTEQETQYF,TGTGCCTGGACTGAGCAAGAGACCCAGTACTTC
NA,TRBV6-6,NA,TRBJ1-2,CASSYQNKDGGYGYTF,TGTGCCAGCAGTTACCAGAATAAGGACGGAGGCTATGGCTACACCTTC
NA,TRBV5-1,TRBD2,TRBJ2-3,CASSLALAGRTDTQYF,TGCGCCAGCAGCTTGGCACTAGCGGGACGCACAGATACGCAGTATTTT
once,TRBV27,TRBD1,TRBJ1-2,CASSSGTAGGYGYTF,TGTGCCAGCAGTAGCGGGACAGCCGGTGGCTATGGCTACACCTTC
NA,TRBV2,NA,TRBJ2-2,CASSQRSPNTGELFF,TGTGCCAGCAGCCAGCGGTCCCCGAACACCGGGGAGCTGTTTTTT
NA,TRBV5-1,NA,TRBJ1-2,CASSGGFYGYTF,TGCGCCAGCAGCGGGGGTTTCTATGGCTACACCTTC
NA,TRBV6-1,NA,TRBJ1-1,CASSVLQGRTEAFF,TGTGCCAGCAGCGTTTTGCAGGGACGAACTGAAGCTTTCTTT
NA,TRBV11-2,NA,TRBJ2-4,CASSWDGAKNIQYF,TGTGCCAGCAGTTGGGATGGGGCCAAAAACATTCAGTACTTC
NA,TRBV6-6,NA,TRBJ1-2,CASSYSNGRGGYTF,TGTGCCAGCAGTTACTCGAACGGGAGAGGAGGCTACACCTTC
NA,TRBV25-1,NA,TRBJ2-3,CASSDRAADTQYF,TGTGCCAGCAGTGACAGGGCGGCAGATACGCAGTATTTT
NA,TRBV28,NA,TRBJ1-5,CASSIRQLNQPQHF,TGTGCCAGCAGTATCCGACAGCTCAATCAGCCCCAGCATTTT
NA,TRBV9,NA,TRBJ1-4,CASSVHGGRTNEKLFF,TGTGCCAGCAGCGTACACGGGGGCCGCACTAATGAAAAACTGTTTTTT
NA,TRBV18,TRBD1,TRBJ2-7,CASSGTGGMYEQYF,TGTGCCAGCTCCGGGACAGGGGGCATGTACGAGCAGTACTTC
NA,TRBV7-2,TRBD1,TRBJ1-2,CASSLNSGTAPLGYTF,TGTGCCAGCAGCTTAAATTCCGGGACAGCACCTCTCGGCTACACCTTC
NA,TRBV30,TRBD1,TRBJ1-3,CAWSTGGYGNTIYF,TGTGCCTGGTCGACAGGGGGTTATGGAAACACCATATATTTT
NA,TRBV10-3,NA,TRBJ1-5,CAISRTDNQPQHF,TGTGCCATCAGTCGGACGGACAATCAGCCCCAGCATTTT
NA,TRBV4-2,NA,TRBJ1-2,CASSQDVRALNYGYTF,TGTGCCAGCAGCCAAGATGTCCGGGCGCTTAACTATGGCTACACCTTC
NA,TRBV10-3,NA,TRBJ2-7,CAIGRSSYEQYF,TGTGCCATTGGACGTTCTTCCTACGAGCAGTACTTC
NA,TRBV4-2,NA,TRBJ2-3,CASSQERPGADTQYF,TGTGCCAGCAGCCAAGAACGCCCCGGGGCAGATACGCAGTATTTT
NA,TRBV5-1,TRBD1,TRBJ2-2,CASSPGDSLNTGELFF,TGCGCCAGCAGCCCCGGGGACAGCCTGAACACCGGGGAGCTGTTTTTT
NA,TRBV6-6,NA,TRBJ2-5,CASSYEREETQYF,TGTGCCAGCAGTTACGAGCGGGAAGAGACCCAGTACTTC
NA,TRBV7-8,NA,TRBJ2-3,CASSLAWAGPTDTQYF,TGTGCCAGCAGCTTAGCCTGGGCGGGACCAACAGATACGCAGTATTTT
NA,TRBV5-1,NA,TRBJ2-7,CASSLRGTTMDEQYF,TGCGCCAGCAGCTTGCGAGGGACCACGATGGACGAGCAGTACTTC
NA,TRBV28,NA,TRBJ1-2,CASDDPPSGGYTF,TGTGCCAGCGATGACCCCCCGTCGGGAGGCTACACCTTC
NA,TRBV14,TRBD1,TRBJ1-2,CASSHNPGQGPGYTF,TGTGCCAGCAGCCACAACCCGGGACAGGGGCCTGGCTACACCTTC
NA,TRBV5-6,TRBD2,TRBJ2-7,CASSYQRGAYEQYF,TGTGCCAGCAGCTACCAGCGGGGGGCCTACGAGCAGTACTTC
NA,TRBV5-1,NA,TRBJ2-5,CASSLVPVGETQYF,TGCGCCAGCAGCTTGGTTCCGGTAGGGGAGACCCAGTACTTC
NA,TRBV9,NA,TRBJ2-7,CASSVGSTSYEQYF,TGTGCCAGCAGCGTTGGCAGCACCTCCTACGAGCAGTACTTC
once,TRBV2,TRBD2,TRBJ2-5,CASQRGPKETQYF,TGTGCCAGCCAGCGGGGACCTAAAGAGACCCAGTACTTC
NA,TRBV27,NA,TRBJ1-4,CASSLRRDTPTNEKLFF,TGTGCCAGCAGTTTACGGCGGGACACTCCAACTAATGAAAAACTGTTTTTT